This TCR beta chain was observed in a study of shared clonotypes between healthy human individuals. Per the germline V gene, CDR1 is SEHNR and CDR2 is FQNEAQ (reference sequence). Trimming stripped 5 bases from V and 9 bases from J, with 20 bases between. The CDR3 has 15 amino acids. The protocol was immunoSEQ multiplex PCR, while the TCRdb copy is restricted to in-frame clones and leaves out a portion. This table holds about 2.1 million clones, roughly 91% found once. Points on this clone: The antigen is not known.

Study findings and constraints: The study's rarefaction showed incomplete sorted-subset sequencing despite large depth.

Naive CD8 cells lacked CD45RO and underwent positive selection for CCR7, leaving out terminally differentiated effector memory CD45RA+ cells. The chain couples TRBV7-9 to TRBJ2-1; possibly TRBD2 for D (5 bases). The receptor's source is a man between 18 and 35 years old in good health. Some clones in this sample may be carry-over from other donors' samples. The material sequenced was naive CD8+ T cells from PBMCs. The CDR3 protein is CASSASPIFWGEQFF. The CDR3 nucleotides read TGTGCCAGCAGCGCTAGCCCTATTTTCTGGGGTGAGCAGTTCTTC.